The 24 T cell receptor beta chains below were found in one sample sequenced in a study of OX40 agonist ivuxolimab in advanced cancers. The assay was immunoSEQ multiplex PCR, and TCRdb's table has in-frame clones only and misses some. The table has about 70,000 clones, approximately 86% seen once. The specimen was CD4+ or CD8+ T cells sorted from blood, collected in a trial of the OX40 agonist ivuxolimab. These receptors all stem from an adult with an advanced solid tumor such as melanoma, head and neck, liver or kidney cancer.

The chain links TRBV28 to TRBJ2-7, with D possibly being TRBD1 (5 bases). Germline V lookup: CDR1 MDHEN, CDR2 SYDVKM. Trimming pared 10 bases from V and 0 bases from J, leaving 19 bases between. The CDR3 spans 15 residues. CDR3 loop: CATTTPTVSSYEQYF. The CDR3 coding sequence is TGTGCCACCACAACCCCGACAGTAAGCTCCTACGAGCAGTACTTC.

This chain uses TRBV10-1 with TRBJ2-1; the match to TRBD1 covers 7 bases. The V gene end was trimmed by 3 bases and the J gene end by 14 bases; junction bases not matched to a gene: 10. CDR3 length: 13 amino acids. Germline V lookup: CDR1 WNHNN, CDR2 SYGVQD (reference sequence). CDR3 bases: TGCGCCAGCAGTGAATCCGGGACAGTAGGGAAGTTCTTC. Amino acids: CASSESGTVGKFF.

The chain employs TRBV7-2 and TRBJ1-5; 9 bases line up with TRBD1. The CDR3 sequence is 14 residues long. V shed 2 bases and J 5 bases; nucleotides not matched to a gene: 1. In germline, CDR1 is SGHTA, CDR2 FQGNSA. The CDR3 region has the DNA TGTGCCAGCAGCTTATGGGACAGGGATCAGCCCCAGCATTTT. Translation gives CASSLWDRDQPQHF. Combining the CDR3 with reference TRBV7-2 and TRBJ1-5 gives the whole variable domain GAGVSQSPSNKVTEKGKDVELRCDPISGHTALYWYRQSLGQGLEFLIYFQGNSAPDKSGLPSDRFSAERTGGSVSTLTIQRTQQEDSAVYLCASSLWDRDQPQHFGDGTRLSIL.

The chain has TRBV11-3 and TRBJ1-3, with TRBD1 matching 7 bases. J was trimmed by 0 bases and V by 2 bases; bases with no gene match: 4. In germline, CDR1 is SGHNT, CDR2 YENEEA. The CDR3 runs to 16 residues. Here the CDR3 reads CASSLKGAPSGNTIYF. CDR3 DNA: TGTGCCAGCAGCTTAAAGGGGGCGCCCTCTGGAAACACCATATATTTT.

The rearrangement joins TRBV18 to TRBJ1-1; D gene uncertain. V lost 5 bases to trimming and J lost 3 bases, with 16 bases between them. Germline CDR1 and CDR2: KGHSH and LQKENI. This CDR3 has 15 amino acids. This CDR3 reads CASSNFRFMDTEAFF. DNA for the CDR3: TGTGCCAGCTCAAATTTTAGGTTCATGGACACTGAAGCTTTCTTT.

The V gene is TRBV7-8, the J gene TRBJ1-2; a possible D gene is TRBD1 (6 bases). Germline V gene sequence: CDR1 SGHVS, CDR2 FQNEAQ. The CDR3 has 13 amino acids. Between the trimmed V and J ends, which lost 5 bases and 5 bases, there was a span of 12 bases. In nucleotides, the CDR3 is TGTGCCAGCAGCCCGGGGGGGCGGTATGGCTACACCTTC. It is translated as CASSPGGRYGYTF. The whole variable domain, filled in from reference TRBV7-8 and TRBJ1-2, reads GAGVSQSPRYKVAKRGQDVALRCDPISGHVSLFWYQQALGQGPEFLTYFQNEAQLDKSGLPSDRFFAERPEGSVSTLKIQRTQQEDSAVYLCASSPGGRYGYTFGSGTRLTVV.

This clone occurred once. The rearrangement joins TRBV5-1 to TRBJ1-5; D is possibly TRBD1 (6 bases). Trimming shortened V by 3 bases and J by 2 bases, and 12 bases separated the two germline ends. Germline values: CDR1 SGHRS, CDR2 YFSETQ. The CDR3 contains 15 residues. CDR3: CASSSAGARNQPQHF. The CDR3 DNA is TGCGCCAGCAGCTCCGCGGGGGCTCGCAATCAGCCCCAGCATTTT.

The genes are TRBV5-6 and TRBJ2-2, with TRBD2 matching over 7 bases. Germline V CDR1 and CDR2: SGHDT, YYEEEE. The CDR3 loop spans 15 amino acids. The J segment lost 6 bases and the V segment lost 0 bases, leaving 5 bases of the junction unmatched. CDR3 loop: CASSLELGRAGELFF. DNA for the CDR3: TGTGCCAGCAGCTTGGAGTTGGGGAGGGCCGGGGAGCTGTTTTTT.

The V and J genes are TRBV30 and TRBJ2-3, with D unresolved. The CDR3 sequence is 13 residues long. The germline V gene has CDR1 GTSNPN and CDR2 SVGIG (reference sequence). The V end was cut by 3 bases, the J end by 0 bases, with 7 bases between. The CDR3 region has the DNA TGTGCCTGGAGGGGTCCTAGCACAGATACGCAGTATTTT. Protein sequence: CAWRGPSTDTQYF.

In its sample, this clone was seen a few times. This chain links TRBV2 with TRBJ1-5; D might be TRBD1 (5 bases). Trimming stripped 3 bases from V and 7 bases from J, with 10 bases between. The CDR3 runs to 13 residues. The germline CDR1 and CDR2 sequences are SNHLY and FYNNEI. This CDR3 is CASSEWGGQPQHF. CDR3 bases: TGTGCCAGCAGTGAGTGGGGCGGCCAGCCCCAGCATTTT.

The V and J genes are TRBV29-1 and TRBJ2-3; a possible D gene is TRBD2 (7 bases). Deletions cut 7 bases from V and 1 base from J, with 15 bases between. This CDR3 is built from 14 residues. The germline V gene encodes CDR1 SQVTM and CDR2 ANQGSEA. The CDR3 here is CSAEGGARTDTQYF. CDR3 sequence (DNA): TGCAGCGCCGAGGGGGGGGCCCGCACAGATACGCAGTATTTT.

The chain carries TRBV30 and TRBJ1-1; D uncertain. Germline CDR1 reads GTSNPN; CDR2 reads SVGIG (reference sequence). This CDR3 contains 12 residues. Trimming cost V 7 bases and J 0 bases, with 9 bases left between them. The CDR3 region is CALAKVNTEAFF. As DNA, the CDR3 is TGTGCCTTGGCCAAAGTGAACACTGAAGCTTTCTTT.

This clone appeared a single time. The genes are TRBV11-3 and TRBJ2-3, with D perhaps TRBD2 (6 bases). Looked up from germline, CDR1 is SGHNT and CDR2 is YENEEA. The ends were cut back, 3 bases at V and 2 bases at J, with 15 bases in the middle. CDR3 size: 16 residues. CDR3 in amino acids: CASSFSTAGYTDTQYF. The CDR3 DNA reads as TGTGCCAGCAGCTTTTCGACAGCGGGTTACACAGATACGCAGTATTTT. Filled out from reference TRBV11-3 and TRBJ2-3, the complete variable domain reads EAGVVQSPRYKIIEKKQPVAFWCNPISGHNTLYWYLQNLGQGPELLIRYENEEAVDDSQLPKDRFSAERLKGVDSTLKIQPAELGDSAVYLCASSFSTAGYTDTQYFGPGTRLTVL.

The DNA for the CDR3 is TGTGCCTGGAGTTTGGCAGGGGGTCCCTATGGCTACACCTTC. Translating gives CAWSLAGGPYGYTF. This rearrangement joins TRBV30 to TRBJ1-2, with 7 bases aligning to TRBD1. Per the germline V gene, CDR1 is GTSNPN and CDR2 is SVGIG (reference sequence). Losses at the gene ends were 2 bases for V and 4 bases for J; bases not matched to a gene: 7. The CDR3 length is 14 residues.

The V and J genes are TRBV2 and TRBJ1-1; D not resolved. Looked up from germline, CDR1 is SNHLY and CDR2 is FYNNEI. The V gene lost 8 bases and the J gene lost 3 bases, with 7 bases spanning the gap. The CDR3 is 11 residues long. CDR3 sequence: CASVWDTEAFF. CDR3 sequence (DNA): TGTGCCAGCGTCTGGGACACTGAAGCTTTCTTT.

This clone was seen only a few times. The chain recombines TRBV28 with TRBJ2-2, with 9 bases lining up with TRBD1. Germline V gives CDR1 MDHEN, CDR2 SYDVKM. V trimming: 3 bases; J trimming: 4 bases; junction bases outside the gene matches: 6. CDR3 length: 16 residues. In DNA form, the CDR3 reads TGTGCCAGCAGTTTCACACAGGGGGCGCCCACCGGGGAGCTGTTTTTT. This codes for CASSFTQGAPTGELFF.

J is TRBJ1-5 and V is TRBV19, with a tentative D call TRBD1 (6 bases). Germline V CDR1 and CDR2: LNHDA, SQIVND (reference sequence). V lost 4 bases and J lost 5, with 15 bases in between. CDR3 length equals 15 residues. CDR3 coding DNA: TGTGCCAGTAGTACTAGTCGGGGGGCCTATCAGCCCCAGCATTTT. It yields the protein CASSTSRGAYQPQHF.

This chain links TRBV18 with TRBJ1-2, with D tentatively TRBD1 (6 bases). Trimming left V 3 bases short and J 2 bases short, with 13 bases between. The CDR3 spans 15 residues. The germline V gene has CDR1 KGHSH and CDR2 LQKENI. The DNA for the CDR3 is TGTGCCAGCTCACCCCCGGGACAAAGAAACTATGGCTACACCTTC. Protein sequence: CASSPPGQRNYGYTF.

This chain links TRBV7-2 with TRBJ1-5, with unresolved D. From germline, CDR1 is SGHTA and CDR2 FQGNSA. V shed 5 bases and J shed 1 base, with 6 bases lying between them. The CDR3 has 13 amino acids. The CDR3 nucleotides read TGTGCCAGCAGCGGCCCCAGCAATCAGCCCCAGCATTTT. Protein product: CASSGPSNQPQHF. The full variable domain, its missing parts supplied by reference TRBV7-2 and TRBJ1-5, is GAGVSQSPSNKVTEKGKDVELRCDPISGHTALYWYRQSLGQGLEFLIYFQGNSAPDKSGLPSDRFSAERTGGSVSTLTIQRTQQEDSAVYLCASSGPSNQPQHFGDGTRLSIL.

V is TRBV21-1 and J is TRBJ2-4; the table's D call of TRBD1 was not tested on the DNA. TRBV21-1 is noted as a pseudogene. The CDR3 is 16 residues long. CDR3 coding DNA: TGTGCCAGCAGCAGAACAGGGTCCCTGGCCAAAAACATTCAGTACTTC. This sequence encodes CASSRTGSLAKNIQYF.

This clone was seen a single time. V is TRBV7-9 and J is TRBJ2-5, with D unclear. The length of the CDR3 is 12 residues. Germline CDR1 is SEHNR and CDR2 is FQNEAQ (reference sequence). V shed 1 base and J shed 8 bases, with 8 bases lying between them. In nucleotides, the CDR3 is TGTGCCAGCAGCTTAGTGGGCGGTACCCAGTACTTC. This translates into CASSLVGGTQYF.

The J gene is TRBJ2-2, the V gene TRBV6-1; D gene ambiguous. Per the germline V gene, CDR1 is MNHNS and CDR2 is SASEGT. This CDR3 has 12 amino acids. V lost 5 bases and J lost 3, with 4 bases in between. CDR3 DNA sequence: TGTGCCAGCAGTAAATACACCGGGGAGCTGTTTTTT. Its translation: CASSKYTGELFF.

The V gene is TRBV10-3, the J gene TRBJ2-1, with TRBD1 identical over 9 bases. The CDR3 covers 14 residues. The germline V gene has CDR1 ENHRY and CDR2 SYGVKD. The V and J ends lost 10 bases and 3 bases, in that order; junction bases with no gene match: 7. CDR3 sequence: CASLQGQGYNEQFF. CDR3 nucleotides: TGTGCCAGCTTGCAGGGACAGGGCTACAATGAGCAGTTCTTC.

This chain joins TRBV5-6 and TRBJ1-3, with no clear D. The CDR3 is 14 residues long. The V gene lost 2 bases and the J gene lost 0 bases, with 6 bases spanning the gap. Germline CDR1 is SGHDT and CDR2 is YYEEEE. CDR3 loop: CASSFRNSGNTIYF. The CDR3 bases are TGTGCCAGCAGCTTCAGGAACTCTGGAAACACCATATATTTT.